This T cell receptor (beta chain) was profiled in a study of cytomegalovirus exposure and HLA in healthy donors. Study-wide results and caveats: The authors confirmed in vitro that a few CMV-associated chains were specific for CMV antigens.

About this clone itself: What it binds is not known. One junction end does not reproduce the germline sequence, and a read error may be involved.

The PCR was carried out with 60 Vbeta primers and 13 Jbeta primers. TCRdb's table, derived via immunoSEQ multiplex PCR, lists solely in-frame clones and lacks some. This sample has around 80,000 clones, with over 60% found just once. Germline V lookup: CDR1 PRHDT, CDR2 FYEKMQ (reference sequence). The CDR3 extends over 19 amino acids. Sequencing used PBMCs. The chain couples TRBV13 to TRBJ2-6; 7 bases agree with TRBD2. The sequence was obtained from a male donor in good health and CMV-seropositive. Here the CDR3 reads CASSQVQAGKSSRANVLTF. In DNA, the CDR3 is TGTGCCAGCAGCCAAGTTCAAGCGGGGAAAAGCTCTAGGGCCAACGTCCTGACTTTC.